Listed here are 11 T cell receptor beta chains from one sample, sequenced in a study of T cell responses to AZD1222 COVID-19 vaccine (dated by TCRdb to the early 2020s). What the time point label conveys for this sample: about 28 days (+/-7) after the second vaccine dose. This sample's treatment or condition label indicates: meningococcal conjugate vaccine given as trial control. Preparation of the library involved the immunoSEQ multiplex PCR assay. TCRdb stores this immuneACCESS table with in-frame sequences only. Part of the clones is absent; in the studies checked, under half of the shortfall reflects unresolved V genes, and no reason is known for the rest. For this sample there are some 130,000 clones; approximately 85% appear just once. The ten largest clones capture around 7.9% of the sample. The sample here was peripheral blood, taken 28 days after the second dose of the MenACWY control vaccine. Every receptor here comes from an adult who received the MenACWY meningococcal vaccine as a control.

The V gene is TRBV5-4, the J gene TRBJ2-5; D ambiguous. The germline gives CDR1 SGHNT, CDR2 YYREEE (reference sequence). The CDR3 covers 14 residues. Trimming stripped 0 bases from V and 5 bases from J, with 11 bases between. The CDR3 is CASSLAPTGETQYF. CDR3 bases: TGTGCCAGCAGCTTGGCCCCCACTGGGGAGACCCAGTACTTC.

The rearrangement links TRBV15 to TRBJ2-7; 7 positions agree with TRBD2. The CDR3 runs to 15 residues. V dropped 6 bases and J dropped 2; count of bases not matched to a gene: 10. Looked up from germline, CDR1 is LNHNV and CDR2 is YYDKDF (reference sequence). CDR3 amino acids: CATRPGLTTTYEQYF. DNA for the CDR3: TGTGCCACCAGGCCGGGACTAACCACTACCTACGAGCAGTACTTC.

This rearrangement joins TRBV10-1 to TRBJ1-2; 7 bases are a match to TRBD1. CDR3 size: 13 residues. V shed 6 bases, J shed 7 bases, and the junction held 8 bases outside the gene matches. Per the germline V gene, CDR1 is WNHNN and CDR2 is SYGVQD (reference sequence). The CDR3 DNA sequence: TGCGCCAGCAGCTCGGGACAGACCACTGGCTACACCTTC. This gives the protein CASSSGQTTGYTF.

The CDR3 spells CASSPGTGFGRSNSPLHF. The CDR3 DNA sequence: TGTGCCAGCAGTCCCGGGACGGGCTTCGGCAGGAGTAATTCACCCCTCCACTTT. The rearrangement uses TRBV28 and TRBJ1-6, with D possibly matching TRBD1 (5 bases). CDR3 size: 18 residues. CDR1 is MDHEN and CDR2 is SYDVKM in the germline V gene. Between the trimmed V and J ends, which lost 5 bases and 6 bases, there was a span of 23 bases.

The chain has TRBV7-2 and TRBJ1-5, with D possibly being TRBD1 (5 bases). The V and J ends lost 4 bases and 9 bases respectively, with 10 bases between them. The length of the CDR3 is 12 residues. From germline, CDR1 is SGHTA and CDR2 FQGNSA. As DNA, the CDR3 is TGTGCCAGCAGCTCCGGGGGACCGCCCCAGCATTTT. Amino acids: CASSSGGPPQHF.

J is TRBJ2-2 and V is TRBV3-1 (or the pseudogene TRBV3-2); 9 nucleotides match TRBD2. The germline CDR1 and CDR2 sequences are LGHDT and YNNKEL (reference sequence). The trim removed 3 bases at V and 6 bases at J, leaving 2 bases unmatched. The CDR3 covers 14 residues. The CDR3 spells CASSHSSGAGELFF. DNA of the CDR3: TGTGCCAGCAGCCACTCTAGCGGGGCCGGGGAGCTGTTTTTT.

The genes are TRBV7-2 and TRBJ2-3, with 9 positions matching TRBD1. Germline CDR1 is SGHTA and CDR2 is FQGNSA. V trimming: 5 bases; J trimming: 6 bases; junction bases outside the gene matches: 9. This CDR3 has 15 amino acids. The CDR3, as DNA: TGTGCCAGCAGCAGAGGGGACAGGGCCAGGGATACGCAGTATTTT. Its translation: CASSRGDRARDTQYF.

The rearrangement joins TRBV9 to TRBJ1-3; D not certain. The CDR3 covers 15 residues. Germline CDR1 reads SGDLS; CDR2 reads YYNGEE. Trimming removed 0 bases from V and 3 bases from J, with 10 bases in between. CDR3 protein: CASSVESAGGNTIYF. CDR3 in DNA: TGTGCCAGCAGCGTAGAGTCGGCTGGTGGAAACACCATATATTTT.

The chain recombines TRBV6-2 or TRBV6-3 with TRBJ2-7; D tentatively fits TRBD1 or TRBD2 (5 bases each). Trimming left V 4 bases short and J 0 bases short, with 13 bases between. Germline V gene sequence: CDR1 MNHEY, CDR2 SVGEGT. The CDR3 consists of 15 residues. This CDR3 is CASSSGTASSYEQYF. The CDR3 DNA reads TGTGCCAGCAGTTCCGGGACCGCGAGCTCCTACGAGCAGTACTTC.

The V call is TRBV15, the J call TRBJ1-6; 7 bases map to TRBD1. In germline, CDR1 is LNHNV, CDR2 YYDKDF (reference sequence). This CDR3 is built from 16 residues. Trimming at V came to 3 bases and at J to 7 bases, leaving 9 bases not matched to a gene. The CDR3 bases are TGTGCCACCAGCAGTACCCCGGGACAGTGGAATTCACCCCTCCACTTT. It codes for CATSSTPGQWNSPLHF.

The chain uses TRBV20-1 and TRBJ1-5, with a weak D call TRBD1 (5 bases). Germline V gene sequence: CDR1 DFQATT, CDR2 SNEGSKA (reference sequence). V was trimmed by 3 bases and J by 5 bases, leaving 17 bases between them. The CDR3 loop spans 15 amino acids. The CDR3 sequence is CSASLGSGVHQPQHF. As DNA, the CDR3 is TGCAGTGCTAGTTTAGGGTCGGGGGTCCATCAGCCCCAGCATTTT.